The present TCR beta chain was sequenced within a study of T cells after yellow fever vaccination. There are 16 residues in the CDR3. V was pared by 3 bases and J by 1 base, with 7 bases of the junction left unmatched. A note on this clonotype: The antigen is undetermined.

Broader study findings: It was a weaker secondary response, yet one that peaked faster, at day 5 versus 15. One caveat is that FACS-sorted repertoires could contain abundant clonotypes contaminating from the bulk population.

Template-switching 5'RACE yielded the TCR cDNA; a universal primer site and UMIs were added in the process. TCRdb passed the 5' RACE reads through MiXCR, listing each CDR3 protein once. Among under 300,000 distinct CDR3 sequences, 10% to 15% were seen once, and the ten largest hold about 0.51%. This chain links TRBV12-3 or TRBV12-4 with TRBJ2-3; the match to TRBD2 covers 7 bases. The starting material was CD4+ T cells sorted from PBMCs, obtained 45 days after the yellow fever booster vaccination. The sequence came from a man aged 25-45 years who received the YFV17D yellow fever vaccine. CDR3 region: CASSFQAGLRTDTQYF. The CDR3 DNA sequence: TGTGCCAGCAGTTTCCAAGCGGGGTTGCGCACAGATACGCAGTATTTT.